The 20 T cell receptor beta chains in this list originate from one sample, sequenced in a study of T cell repertoires in aging, cancer and after chemotherapy. TCR beta rearrangements were amplified from peripheral blood genomic DNA. A mixed TRB-A/B primer pool amplified rearranged TRB by multiplex touch-down PCR. TCRdb used MiXCR to reprocess the multiplex PCR reads, holding one entry per CDR3 protein. Of hundreds of distinct CDR3 sequences listed, roughly 25% are singletons. Sequencing was carried out using blood. The receptors shown here come from a human donor with a blood cancer.

This clonotype qualifies as large. The chain employs TRBV15 and TRBJ2-1; D remains ambiguous. Trimming removed 5 bases from V and 7 bases from J, with 15 bases in between. CDR3 length equals 14 residues. Germline V gene sequence: CDR1 LNHNV, CDR2 YYDKDF (reference sequence). The CDR3 DNA reads TGTGCCACCAGCTTCCGACCGCTGAAGAATGAGCAGTTCTTC. Translation: CATSFRPLKNEQFF.

For this clonotype: A much more abundant neighbour one base away suggests this may be a read error. The chain combines TRBV5-1 with TRBJ2-1, with unresolved D. Germline CDR1 is SGHRS and CDR2 is YFSETQ. CDR3 length: 12 residues. Trimming removed 3 bases at V and 9 bases at J, with 10 bases between. The CDR3 bases are TGCGCCAGCAGCTACCTTAGCAGTGAGCAGTTCTTC. Protein sequence: CASSYLSSEQFF.

This clonotype rates as medium-sized. The genes are TRBV7-9 and TRBJ1-2, with 8 bases matching TRBD1. The CDR3 is 13 residues long. V gave up 7 bases and J gave up 6 bases; unmatched junction bases: 7. CDR1 and CDR2 from the germline V gene are SEHNR and FQNEAQ (reference sequence). CDR3 nucleotides: TGTGCCAGCAACCCGACAGGGGAACATGGCTACACCTTC. It encodes CASNPTGEHGYTF.

By share, this clonotype ranks as medium-sized. This chain uses TRBV7-9 with TRBJ1-6; D might be TRBD1 (5 bases). The germline V and J ends were trimmed by 5 bases and 10 bases, with 12 bases remaining between them. Germline CDR1 is SEHNR and CDR2 is FQNEAQ (reference sequence). CDR3 length: 13 amino acids. CDR3 sequence (DNA): TGTGCCAGCAGCCTTGACAGTGGCTCACCCCTCCACTTT. As protein: CASSLDSGSPLHF.

The chain recombines TRBV28 with TRBJ1-5; D is unresolved. The germline V and J ends were trimmed by 1 base and 6 bases, with 7 bases remaining between them. CDR3 length: 13 amino acids. The germline V gene encodes CDR1 MDHEN and CDR2 SYDVKM. The CDR3 region is CASSLSRLQPQHF. In DNA form, the CDR3 reads TGTGCCAGCAGTTTATCCCGACTTCAGCCCCAGCATTTT.

In this sample, this clonotype is medium-sized. The chain combines TRBV20-1 with TRBJ2-3, with D possibly TRBD1 on 6 matching bases. Germline loops: CDR1 DFQATT, CDR2 SNEGSKA (reference sequence). The CDR3 spans 15 residues. V gave up 5 bases and J gave up 4 bases, with 19 bases separating them. CDR3 loop: CSAARGVGAPDTQYF. Written as DNA, the CDR3 is TGCAGTGCTGCCCGTGGTGTGGGGGCCCCAGATACGCAGTATTTT.

This clonotype is medium-sized. The rearrangement links TRBV7-9 to TRBJ1-4, with a weak D call TRBD1 (5 bases). Germline V gene lookup returns CDR1 SEHNR and CDR2 FQNEAQ (reference sequence). The V end lost 3 bases, the J end lost 7 bases, and 15 bases lay between the germline ends. This CDR3 is built from 15 residues. Written as DNA, the CDR3 is TGTGCCAGCAGCTTCGGGACGGAGAGGAGTGAAAAACTGTTTTTT. It yields the protein CASSFGTERSEKLFF.

This clonotype is categorized as medium-sized. The chain uses TRBV4-2 and TRBJ2-3, with 9 bases matching TRBD2. J was trimmed by 2 bases and V by 5 bases; bases with no gene match: 17. Germline V gene sequence: CDR1 LGHNA, CDR2 YNFKEQ. This CDR3 spans 19 amino acids. In DNA, the CDR3 is TGTGCCAGCAGCAACCTCTGGGGCGGAGCGGGGGGAGTCACAGATACGCAGTATTTT. This translates into CASSNLWGGAGGVTDTQYF.

The genes are TRBV19 and TRBJ2-3; a weak D match, TRBD2 (6 bases). This CDR3 region has 14 residues. Germline CDR1 LNHDA, CDR2 SQIVND (reference sequence). V gave up 5 bases and J gave up 3 bases, with 12 bases separating them. The CDR3 DNA follows: TGTGCCAGTAGTTTCGGGAGAGAAACAGATACGCAGTATTTT. Its translation is CASSFGRETDTQYF.

This clonotype was seen a few times. V usage is TRBV4-3 and J usage is TRBJ2-1, with 12 bases lining up with TRBD2. This CDR3 is built from 17 residues. V was pared by 0 bases and J by 8 bases, with 8 bases of the junction left unmatched. The germline gives CDR1 LGHNA, CDR2 YSLEER. CDR3 nucleotide sequence: TGCGCCAGCAGCCAAGAGCCCGCTAGCGGGAGGGGCGATGAGCAGTTCTTC. As protein: CASSQEPASGRGDEQFF.

The chain carries TRBV5-5 and TRBJ2-2; D is uncertain. Trimming removed 1 base from V and 6 bases from J, with 4 bases in between. The CDR3 consists of 12 residues. Germline-derived CDR1 and CDR2 are SGHKS and YYEKEE (reference sequence). Here the CDR3 reads CASSLWPGELFF. In DNA, the CDR3 is TGTGCCAGCAGCTTGTGGCCCGGGGAGCTGTTTTTT.

The table lists this clonotype with a count of one. The chain carries TRBV19 and TRBJ1-3; D may be TRBD1 (6 bases). The CDR3 sequence is 13 residues long. Trimming removed 8 bases from V and 4 bases from J, with 12 bases in between. CDR1 is LNHDA, CDR2 SQIVND, per germline (reference sequence). The DNA of the CDR3 is TGTGCCAGTGTACAGGGAAAGGGAAACACCATATATTTT. Translation gives CASVQGKGNTIYF.

A few counts support this clonotype. The chain recombines TRBV11-2 with TRBJ2-7, with 13 bases fitting TRBD2. The V gene's germline CDR1 is SGHAT and CDR2 FQNNGV. The CDR3 length is 18 residues. V shed 5 bases and J 3 bases; nucleotides not matched to a gene: 13. The CDR3 reads CASSPRGTSGNLHYEQYF. The CDR3 nucleotides read TGTGCCAGCAGCCCTAGAGGGACTAGCGGGAATCTTCACTACGAGCAGTACTTC.

The chain joins TRBV5-4 to TRBJ2-1; 11 nucleotides match TRBD2. Trimming at V came to 0 bases and at J to 4 bases, leaving 6 bases not matched to a gene. Germline CDR1 SGHNT, CDR2 YYREEE (reference sequence). This CDR3 contains 17 residues. CDR3 sequence reads: CASSLVSGRARYNEQFF. The CDR3, as DNA: TGTGCCAGCAGCTTGGTTAGCGGGAGGGCGCGTTACAATGAGCAGTTCTTC.

This clonotype is large by share. The chain links TRBV19 to TRBJ1-2; maybe TRBD1 (6 bases). V was cut by 5 bases and J by 4 bases, with 26 bases left in between. CDR1 is LNHDA and CDR2 is SQIVND in the germline V gene (reference sequence). The CDR3 is 18 residues long. The CDR3 spells CASSPLIPGHLVFYGYTF. DNA of the CDR3: TGTGCCAGTAGTCCGTTAATACCGGGACACCTTGTGTTCTATGGCTACACCTTC.

This clonotype is classed as large. The gene calls are TRBV11-3 and TRBJ1-3, with 7 positions matching TRBD1. Germline CDR1 and CDR2: SGHNT and YENEEA. V shed 5 bases, J shed 0 bases, and the junction held 7 bases outside the gene matches. The CDR3 has 16 amino acids. CDR3 sequence reads: CASSHYTGVSGNTIYF. The CDR3 nucleotides are TGTGCCAGCAGCCATTACACAGGGGTCTCTGGAAACACCATATATTTT.

This clonotype is medium-sized (0.01 to 0.1%) within its sample. This chain joins TRBV30 and TRBJ2-7; a possible D gene is TRBD2 (7 bases). From germline, CDR1 is GTSNPN and CDR2 SVGIG (reference sequence). Trimming stripped 2 bases from V and 1 base from J, with 12 bases between. CDR3 size: 14 residues. CDR3 residues: CAWSWGGPSYEQYF. In DNA, the CDR3 is TGTGCCTGGAGTTGGGGGGGGCCATCCTACGAGCAGTACTTC.

Of note for this clonotype: One base away lies a much larger clone, so this may be a sequencing read error. CDR3 region: CASRFNYGYTF. The CDR3 region has the DNA TGTGCCAGCAGATTTAACTATGGCTACACCTTC. The chain joins TRBV11-1 to TRBJ1-2, with D hard to call. The ends were cut back, 6 bases at V and 1 base at J, with 3 bases in the middle. This CDR3 comprises 11 residues. From germline, CDR1 is SGHAT and CDR2 FQDESV (reference sequence).

Sample share makes this clonotype medium-sized. This rearrangement joins TRBV20-1 to TRBJ2-5; 11 nucleotides line up with TRBD2. The CDR3 has 15 residues. The germline V gene encodes CDR1 DFQATT and CDR2 SNEGSKA (reference sequence). Germline trimming cut 3 bases from V and 7 bases from J; bases unmatched to any gene: 10. The CDR3: CSARDGTSGKGTQYF. Written as DNA, the CDR3 is TGCAGTGCTAGGGACGGGACTAGCGGCAAAGGGACCCAGTACTTC.

Sample share makes this clonotype large (0.1 to 1%). The rearrangement uses TRBV12-3 or TRBV12-4 and TRBJ2-1, with 7 positions matching TRBD2. J gave up 3 bases and V 5 bases, and 4 bases lay outside the gene matches. This CDR3 has 14 residues. CDR3 DNA sequence: TGTGCCAGCAGTCCGAGCGGGATCTACAATGAGCAGTTCTTC. This translates into CASSPSGIYNEQFF.